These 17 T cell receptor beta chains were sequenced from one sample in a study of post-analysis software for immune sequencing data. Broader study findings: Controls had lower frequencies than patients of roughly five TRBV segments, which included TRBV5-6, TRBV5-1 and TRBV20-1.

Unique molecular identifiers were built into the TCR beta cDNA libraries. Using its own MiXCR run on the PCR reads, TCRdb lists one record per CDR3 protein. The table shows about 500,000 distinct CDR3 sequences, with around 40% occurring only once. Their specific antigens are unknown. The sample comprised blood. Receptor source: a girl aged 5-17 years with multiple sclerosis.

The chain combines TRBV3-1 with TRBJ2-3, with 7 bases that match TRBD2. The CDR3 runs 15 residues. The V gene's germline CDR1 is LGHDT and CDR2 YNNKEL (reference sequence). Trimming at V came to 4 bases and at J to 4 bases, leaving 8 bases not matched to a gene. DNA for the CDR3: TGTGCCAGCAGCCTTCAGGGAGCGGGATCAGATACGCAGTATTTT. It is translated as CASSLQGAGSDTQYF.

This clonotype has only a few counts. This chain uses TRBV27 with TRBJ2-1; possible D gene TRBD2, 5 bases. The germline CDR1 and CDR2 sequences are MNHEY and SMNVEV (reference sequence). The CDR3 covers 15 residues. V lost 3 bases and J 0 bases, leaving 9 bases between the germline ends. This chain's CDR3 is CASSLIASSYNEQFF. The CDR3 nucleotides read TGTGCCAGCAGTTTGATAGCGAGCTCCTACAATGAGCAGTTCTTC.

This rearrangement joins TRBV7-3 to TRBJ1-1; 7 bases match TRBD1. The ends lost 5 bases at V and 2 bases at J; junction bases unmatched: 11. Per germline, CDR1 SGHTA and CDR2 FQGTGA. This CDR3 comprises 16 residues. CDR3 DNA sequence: TGTGCCAGCAGCCCCTGGGGGACAGCCTTCAACACTGAAGCTTTCTTT. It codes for CASSPWGTAFNTEAFF. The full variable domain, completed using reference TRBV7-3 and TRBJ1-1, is GAGVSQTPSNKVTEKGKYVELRCDPISGHTALYWYRQSLGQGPEFLIYFQGTGAADDSGLPNDRFFAVRPEGSVSTLKIQRTERGDSAVYLCASSPWGTAFNTEAFFGQGTRLTVV.

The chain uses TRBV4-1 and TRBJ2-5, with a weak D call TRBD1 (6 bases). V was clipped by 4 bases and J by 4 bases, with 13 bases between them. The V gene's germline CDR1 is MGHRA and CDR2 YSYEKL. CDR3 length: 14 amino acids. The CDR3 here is CASSLDSVGETQYF. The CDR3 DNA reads TGCGCCAGCAGCCTGGACAGCGTGGGAGAGACCCAGTACTTC.

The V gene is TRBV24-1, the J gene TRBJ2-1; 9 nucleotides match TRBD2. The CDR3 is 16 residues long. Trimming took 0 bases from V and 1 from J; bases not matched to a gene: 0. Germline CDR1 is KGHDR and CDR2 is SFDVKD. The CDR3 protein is CATSDLTSGSYNEQFF. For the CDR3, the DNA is TGTGCCACCAGTGATTTGACTAGCGGGTCCTACAATGAGCAGTTCTTC.

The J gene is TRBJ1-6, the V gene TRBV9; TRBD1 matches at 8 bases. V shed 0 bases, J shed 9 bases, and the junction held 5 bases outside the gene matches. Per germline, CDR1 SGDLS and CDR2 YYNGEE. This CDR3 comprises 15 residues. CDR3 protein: CASSVVGTGSSPLHF. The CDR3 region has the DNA TGTGCCAGCAGCGTAGTTGGGACAGGCAGTTCACCCCTCCACTTT.

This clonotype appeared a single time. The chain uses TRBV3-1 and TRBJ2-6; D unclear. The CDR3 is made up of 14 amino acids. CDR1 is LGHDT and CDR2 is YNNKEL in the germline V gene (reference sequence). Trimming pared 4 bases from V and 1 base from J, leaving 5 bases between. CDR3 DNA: TGTGCCAGCAGCCCGGAGTCTGGGGCCAACGTCCTGACTTTC. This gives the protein CASSPESGANVLTF.

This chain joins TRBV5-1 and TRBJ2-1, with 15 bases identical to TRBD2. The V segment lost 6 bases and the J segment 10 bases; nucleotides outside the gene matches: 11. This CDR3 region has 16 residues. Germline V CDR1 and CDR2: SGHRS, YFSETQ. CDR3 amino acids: CASTGLAGGLGGEQFF. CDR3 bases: TGCGCCAGCACCGGACTAGCGGGAGGGCTAGGCGGGGAGCAGTTCTTC.

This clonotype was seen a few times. The CDR3 here is CASTPGNYGYTF. CDR3 nucleotides: TGTGCCAGCACACCGGGGAACTATGGCTACACCTTC. This chain joins TRBV7-9 and TRBJ1-2; D ambiguous. Between the trimmed V and J ends, which lost 7 bases and 2 bases, there was a span of 8 bases. Germline V lookup: CDR1 SEHNR, CDR2 FQNEAQ (reference sequence). The CDR3 runs to 12 residues.

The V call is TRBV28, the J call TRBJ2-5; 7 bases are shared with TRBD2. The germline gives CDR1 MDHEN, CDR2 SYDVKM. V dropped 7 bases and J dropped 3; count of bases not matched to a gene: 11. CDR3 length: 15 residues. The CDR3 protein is CASNPLAEVKETQYF. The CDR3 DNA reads TGTGCCAGCAACCCCCTAGCGGAAGTAAAAGAGACCCAGTACTTC.

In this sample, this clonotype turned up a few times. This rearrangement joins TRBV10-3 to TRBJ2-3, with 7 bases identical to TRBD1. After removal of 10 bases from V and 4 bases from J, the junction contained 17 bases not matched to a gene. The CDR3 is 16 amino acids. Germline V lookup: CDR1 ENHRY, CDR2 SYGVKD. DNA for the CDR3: TGTGCCACAGAACCACGAAGGGGGCAAGAATCAGATACGCAGTATTTT. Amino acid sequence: CATEPRRGQESDTQYF.

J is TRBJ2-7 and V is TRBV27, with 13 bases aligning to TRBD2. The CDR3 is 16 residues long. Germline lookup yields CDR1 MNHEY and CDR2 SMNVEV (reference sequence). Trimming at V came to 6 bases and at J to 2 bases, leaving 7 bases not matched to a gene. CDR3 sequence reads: CASSRTSGSRTYEQYF. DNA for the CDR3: TGTGCCAGCAGCCGGACTAGCGGGAGTAGGACCTACGAGCAGTACTTC.

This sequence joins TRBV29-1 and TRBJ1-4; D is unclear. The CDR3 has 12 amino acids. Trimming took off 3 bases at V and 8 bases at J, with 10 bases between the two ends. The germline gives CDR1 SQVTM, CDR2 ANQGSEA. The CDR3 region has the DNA TGCAGCGTTGAGAGGTTCGGGGAAAAACTGTTTTTT. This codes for CSVERFGEKLFF.

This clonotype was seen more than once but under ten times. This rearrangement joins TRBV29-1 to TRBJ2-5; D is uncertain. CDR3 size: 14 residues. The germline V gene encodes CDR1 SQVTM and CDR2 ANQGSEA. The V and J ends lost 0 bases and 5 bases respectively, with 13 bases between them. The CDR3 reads CSVEDDKGRETQYF. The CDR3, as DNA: TGCAGCGTTGAAGATGACAAGGGCCGTGAGACCCAGTACTTC.

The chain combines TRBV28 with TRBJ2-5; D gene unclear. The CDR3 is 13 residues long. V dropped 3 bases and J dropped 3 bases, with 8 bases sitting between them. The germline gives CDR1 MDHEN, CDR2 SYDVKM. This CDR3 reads CASSFRRKETQYF. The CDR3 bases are TGTGCCAGCAGTTTTCGGCGGAAAGAGACCCAGTACTTC.

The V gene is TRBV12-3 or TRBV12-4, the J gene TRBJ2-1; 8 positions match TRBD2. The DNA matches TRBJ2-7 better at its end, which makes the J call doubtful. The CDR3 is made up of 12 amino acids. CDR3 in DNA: TGTGCCAGCATCGCGGGAGGACATGAGCAGTACTTC. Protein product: CASIAGGHEQYF.

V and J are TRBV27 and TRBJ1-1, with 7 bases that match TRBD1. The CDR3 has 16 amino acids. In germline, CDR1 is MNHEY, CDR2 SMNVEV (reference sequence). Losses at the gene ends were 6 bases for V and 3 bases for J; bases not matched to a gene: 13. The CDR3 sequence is CASRHLTRGRDTEAFF. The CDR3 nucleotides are TGTGCCAGCAGGCACCTCACGAGGGGGCGGGACACTGAAGCTTTCTTT.